This T cell receptor beta chain came from a study of OX40 agonist ivuxolimab in advanced cancers. With regard to the full study: Ivuxolimab was an agonistic, fully human IgG2 monoclonal antibody directed against OX40 (CD134), a costimulatory receptor. Partial responses occurred in three dose-escalation patients: two with cutaneous melanoma and one with hepatocellular carcinoma. Intravenous ivuxolimab was administered to patients every 2 weeks at six dose levels: 0.01, 0.1, 0.3, 1.5, 3 and 10 mg/kg. The monotherapy dose-escalation portion (N of about 57 patients) of the phase I ivuxolimab trial is reported in the paper. The purpose of peripheral TCRbeta sequencing was to test whether ivuxolimab changed TCR sequence diversity and led to clonal T-cell expansion. Prior anti-PD-1, anti-PD-L1 or anti-CTLA-4 therapy was permitted, and checkpoint inhibitors had been received by less than 45% of dose-escalation patients. Of the approximately 54 patients in dose escalation, 19 had hepatocellular carcinoma, some 15 had melanoma, 9 had renal cell carcinoma and 9 had head and neck cancer. In the dose-escalation cohort, 70% to 90% of patients were male, and the mean age was around 65 years with a range of roughly 23 to 79. Overall study results and their limits: In partial responders in the 0.1-3.0 mg/kg groups, normalized peripheral clonal expansion was found to be among the lowest, especially among CD8+ T cells. Antigen specificity was not determined for the clonally expanded peripheral T cells. At doses from 0.1 to 3.0 mg/kg, clonal expansion was seen in both CD4+ and CD8+ blood T cells between baseline and week 6. Low levels of normalized T-cell clonal expansion were also seen in some patients who did not respond. After ivuxolimab, expanded clones were on average more numerous among CD8+ T cells than among CD4+ T cells.

In regard to this clone: Its antigen specificity is not known. No base-level quality is on record; no much larger clone is a single base apart.

The trial excluded patients who had a history of autoimmune disease or were on systemic immunosuppression. Peripheral blood for TCR sequencing was drawn from every dose cohort at baseline, at cycle 4 day 1 and at cycle 7 day 1. The samples were drawn from a first-in-human, open-label, multicenter phase I dose-escalation trial of ivuxolimab. Adults with locally advanced or metastatic melanoma, renal cell, hepatocellular, or head and neck squamous cell carcinoma were enrolled in the trial. Before TCR sequencing, CD4+ T cells and CD8+ T cells from peripheral blood were sorted into separate populations. The CDR3 runs 16 residues from the cysteine to the phenylalanine. The read is trimmed to its CDR3 DNA, 48 bases read in frame from base 1. Between the V and J ends, shortened by 0 bases and 6 bases respectively, the junction contains 17 bases. The germline V gene (reference sequence) provides CDR1 PRHDT and CDR2 FYEKMQ.

To sequence the TCRbeta CDR3 region, genomic DNA was isolated from the sorted cells. The immunoSEQ Assay was used to sequence the TCRbeta CDR3 regions. Not all clones reach the TCRdb copy of this immuneACCESS table, which keeps in-frame sequences only. Checked studies attribute under half of the gap to unresolved V genes and leave the rest unexplained. The sample includes 45,000 to 65,000 clones, with around 90% observed a single time. The ten largest clones capture over 8.5% of the sample. The source of this sequence is an adult with an advanced solid tumor such as melanoma, head and neck, liver or kidney cancer. The chain is encoded by TRBV13 joined to TRBJ1-2, with an unclear D gene assignment. The sample in question was CD4+ or CD8+ T cells sorted from blood, obtained in a trial of the OX40 agonist ivuxolimab. CDR3 reads: CASSLGGGHITDGYTF. The DNA sequence is TGTGCCAGCAGCTTAGGGGGAGGGCATATTACCGATGGCTACACCTTC.